This TCR beta chain was profiled in a study of cytomegalovirus exposure and HLA in healthy donors (TCRdb year 2017). Regarding the complete study: An earlier analysis of some 550 of the donors reported 250 to 350 Gb of sequence data and around 120 million unique TCR beta sequences from approximately 180 million T cells. An early release covering just under 650 HLA-typed donors comprised approximately 290 gigabases of sequencing data and 65 million to 100 million unique TCR sequences. Among about 370 genotyped donors of the cohort, an average of roughly 230,000 unique TCR beta nucleotide sequences was sequenced per donor, of which roughly 18% were non-productive. Among the roughly 400 genotyped donors, approximately 82% belonged to the genetic ancestry cluster associated with self-reported Caucasian donors. In a later genetic analysis, genome-wide SNP genotypes for about 65% of the roughly 670 donors were used, and that subset was treated as a discovery cohort. HLA typing covered class I and class II loci at four-digit resolution. All discovery cohort repertoires had been generated using a single sequencing platform. The study profiled the T cell repertoires of 550 to 700 subjects by immunosequencing and related them to cytomegalovirus serostatus. A handful of DR-DQ haplotypes were treated as single units for association and clustering because of strong linkage in the cohort. Typing coverage varied by locus: roughly 629-640 donors for A, B, C, DRB1 and DQB1; approximately 560 for DQA1; more than 600 for DPA1; some 470 for DPB1. The later analysis used no new phenotypic data to find candidate immune exposures, relying instead on TCR beta sequences and their occurrence across donors. In a later analysis, previously published TCR beta repertoires from roughly 710 donors were re-analyzed and high-resolution HLA genotyping was added so that TCR occurrence patterns could be studied. Donor age, sex, ethnicity and CMV serostatus were collected together with the repertoire data. A separate validation cohort of about 110 different subjects was used in addition to the approximately 700-subject first cohort. The study was designed to test whether signatures of past pathogen exposure could be identified by cataloging public T cell receptors. To predict cytomegalovirus infection status, the study brought together high-throughput TCR immunosequencing, statistical association of individual TCRs with disease status, and machine learning. An earlier analysis of a few hundred of the donors applied high-throughput TCR beta sequencing to assess whether each TCR beta V gene segment acted as functional or pseudogenic. The paper as a whole reports these results and caveats: The only immune exposure information available for the cohort was CMV serostatus. In vitro tests confirmed that a few of the cytomegalovirus-associated TCR beta chains recognize cytomegalovirus antigens. Compared with the 666-donor mean, donors in an Asian-associated ancestry cluster had fewer N-insertions in productive TCRs, according to a later genetic analysis. Specific HLA alleles were associated with over 15,000 TCR beta sequences at a false discovery rate of 0.05 in a later analysis. Most CMV-associated TCR beta chains appeared to be HLA-restricted in a later analysis, and the HLA associations seemed to be driven largely by CMV exposure. Because HLA typing was unavailable for some donors at each locus, only the typed subset was used in association tests. In an earlier analysis of around 600 of the donors, most TCR beta V segments were observed in productive rearrangements about 90% or about 30% of the time, broadly matching IMGT annotations. Most TCR sequences were observed very rarely across donors, whereas some public TCRs were present in many individuals. The 87-base-pair reads could not distinguish some IMGT-functional V segments, including TRBV6-2 and TRBV6-3, so those segments were excluded. In a later analysis, the rate of TCR association differed among HLA loci, with DRB1 alleles having the most associated TCRs and HLA-C alleles having the fewest. In the study, 150 to 200 TCR beta chains were listed as associated with cytomegalovirus. A further reported finding was that TCR beta sequences accurately predicted the HLA-A and HLA-B alleles for most subjects in the first cohort. Linkage disequilibrium might explain the correlated functional status among segregating V segments, but an unknown experimental factor could not be ruled out. The authors suggested that the approach could potentially be generalized to other disease states and immunological phenotypes. Presence/absence analyses assumed roughly uniform sequencing depth across donors, an assumption that may not hold. The cohort was sequenced for TCR beta chains only, and without alpha or paired-chain data the features that could be detected were limited. When HLA alleles, especially DR and DQ, strongly co-occurred, TCR associations were difficult to assign to individual alleles. Because counts were too low, about 18 rarely observed V segments, including chromosome 9 orphons, were excluded from the earlier analysis of around 640 of the donors. V-gene and J-gene trimming of TCR beta chains was associated with a missense DCLRE1C variant in a later genetic analysis, and the association was replicated in an independent cohort. The sequencing pipeline was judged likely to have produced a cluster of highly shared sequence variants as a technical artifact. In a later analysis, several top co-occurrence clusters were reported to appear linked to parvovirus B19, influenza, CMV and Epstein-Barr virus. A later analysis found that HLA-associated TCR beta chains were more clonally expanded and had lower generation probabilities than equally common non-associated chains. Cytomegalovirus status was reported to be diagnosed by the classifier with high specificity and sensitivity in both the original and validation cohorts.

In total, 666 healthy bone marrow donors made up the cohort. At the time of sampling, all cohort members were nominally healthy, though unrecorded immune exposures were likely present. The donor was CMV seronegative and was included in the group of 352 seronegative cohort members. A peripheral blood sample was collected from each donor, and TCR beta sequencing was performed on peripheral blood mononuclear cells. The Qiagen DNeasy Blood Extraction Kit was used to extract genomic DNA from the blood cell samples. In regard to this clone: Which antigen it targets is not known. There are no base qualities to consult, and no much larger clone falls within one base.

V is trimmed back by 7 bases and J by 6 bases, and the junction contains 10 bases that no gene match accounts for. The CDR3 runs 15 amino acids, cysteine and phenylalanine included. Just the 45-base CDR3 DNA is kept, in frame starting at base 1. Sequences MDHEN (CDR1) and SYDVKM (CDR2) are obtained from the germline V gene. Library creation used the immunoSEQ multiplex PCR assay. A mixture of 60 forward primers for TCR Vbeta segments and 13 reverse primers for TCR Jbeta segments was used in the multiplex PCR. A multiplex PCR assay on genomic DNA amplified the CDR3 region of rearranged TCR beta genes. On the Illumina HiSeq System, the amplified TCR beta libraries were sequenced as 87-base-pair reads. In the paper's pipeline: A later analysis tallied 80 million to 95 million unique TCR beta chains across the 640 or so repertoires, and about 12 million of those chains were shared by two or more donors. Raw reads were error-corrected and collapsed into unique sequences by a nearest-neighbor algorithm in which closely related sequences were merged to remove PCR and sequencing errors. V, D and J gene segments were assigned by aligning CDR3 sequences to IMGT reference sequences. For a sequence to be retained, a match of at least six nucleotides was required to both a V gene segment and a J gene segment. Rearrangements were classified as productive when the CDR3 lacked stop codons and remained in frame with V and J, and all other rearrangements were classified as non-productive. Following IMGT convention, CDR3 was defined as the stretch from the second conserved V-encoded cysteine up to the conserved J-encoded phenylalanine. The earlier analysis of 500 to 750 of the donors excluded any sequence lacking an unambiguous match to a single V gene segment. In an earlier analysis of roughly 600 of the donors, a V segment was called functional when productive rearrangements were above 56.7%, and segregating when the standard deviation between donors exceeded 5%. To diagnose cytomegalovirus status from the catalog of TCR beta chain sequences, a statistical classification framework was built. In a later analysis, TCR nucleotide sequences were compared against IMGT/GENE-DB human TR gene sequences so that V and J genes could be assigned. In a later analysis, CDR3 sequences and most-parsimonious VDJ recombination scenarios were assigned using the TCRdist pipeline. A later analysis defined each TCR beta chain by its CDR3 amino acid sequence plus V-gene family, and excluded reads lacking a unique V-gene family. To address suspected cross-contamination and a sequencing artifact, a later analysis removed roughly 640 highly shared, low-generation-probability nucleotide sequences. In a later analysis, a clonal expansion index was calculated for each public chain from normalized within-repertoire ranks of inferred template counts. In a later analysis, generation probabilities were computed with a VDJ recombination model fitted to out-of-frame rearrangements, and the resulting probabilities were checked against IGoR. In a later analysis, hypergeometric tests were used to score TCR-TCR, TCR-HLA and TCR-CMV co-occurrence, with a repertoire-size bias correction applied to TCR pairs. A later analysis estimated false discovery rates by permuting HLA or CMV assignments 20 times. In a later analysis, co-occurring TCRs were grouped using DBSCAN, with TCRdist sequence similarity added in when clustering inside HLA-allele-positive subsets. Co-occurrence clustering excluded repertoires with fewer than 30,000 or more than 120,000 public chains, plus five with anomalous nucleotide sharing. Not all clones reach the TCRdb copy of this immuneACCESS table, which keeps in-frame sequences only. Checked studies attribute under half of the gap to unresolved V genes and leave the rest unexplained. The V and J calls and the clone size are those of that table, but D and trimming were determined from the DNA. This sample gives about 160,000 clones in total; around 88% of them show up just once. The ten biggest clones cover about 0.93% of the sample.

Input material: PBMCs. This clonotype was sampled from a woman aged 25 to 39 in good health and CMV-seronegative. Recombination connected TRBV28 to TRBJ1-1, and 11 junction bases match TRBD1. The nucleotide sequence reads as follows: TGTGCCAGCAATACGATCGGACAGGGGGCATCTGAAGCTTTCTTT. This translates into CASNTIGQGASEAFF.